The clone carrying this TCR beta chain has a single count. Recruits, aged roughly 18 to 95 years, lived in some 25 US areas. Within 2 weeks before study entry, exposed participants met a COVID-19 case. These data originate in a study of blood T cell repertoires in COVID-19. The wider study: T cells, B-cell-depleted T cells, or PBMCs provided the cDNA or gDNA that served as material.

Trimming took off 5 bases at V and 3 bases at J, with 17 bases between the two ends. CDR1 SGHTA and CDR2 FQGNSA come from the germline V gene. This CDR3 has 15 residues. Per the authors' pipeline: Reference gene primer amplification gave estimated nucleated cell counts. Repertoires were generated with immunoSEQ multiplex PCR, while TCRdb's copy carries only in-frame clones and drops some. V, J and clone size are those of that table, while D and trimming were read from the DNA. The table includes 250,000 or so clones, approximately 90% detected once. This TCR was recovered from a man aged 40-55 years who had been exposed to COVID-19. The sequenced material came from PBMCs or T cells enriched from blood (not recorded which). The chain links TRBV7-2 to TRBJ2-7, with a weak D call TRBD1 (6 bases). The chain's CDR3 is CASSPTLSRGYEQYF. The DNA of the CDR3 is TGTGCCAGCAGCCCGACCCTGAGCAGGGGCTACGAGCAGTACTTC.